One sample yielded the 4 T cell receptor beta chains listed below, sequenced in a study of blood T cells in healthy people across ages. PCR was performed a second time for roughly 7 to 11 cycles using a sample-barcoded 5' primer and a J-beta primer mix. One entry per CDR3 protein, called by TCRdb with MiXCR from the 5' RACE reads. The data contain 850,000 to 1,000,000 distinct CDR3 sequences, about 53% of them singletons. Sequenced input: blood. These receptors were collected from a woman aged 60 to 75 in good health.

This chain uses TRBV4-1 with TRBJ1-1, with TRBD1 as a possible D gene (6 bases). The CDR3 has 15 amino acids. The ends were cut back, 0 bases at V and 5 bases at J, with 13 bases in the middle. Per the germline V gene, CDR1 is MGHRA and CDR2 is YSYEKL. CDR3 in DNA: TGCGCCAGCAGCCAAGATCGGGGGCTAGTTACTGAAGCTTTCTTT. The encoded protein is CASSQDRGLVTEAFF.

The chain employs TRBV3-1 and TRBJ1-2; possibly TRBD1 for D (5 bases). CDR3 length: 15 residues. The ends were cut back, 2 bases at V and 5 bases at J, with 15 bases in the middle. From germline, CDR1 is LGHDT and CDR2 YNNKEL (reference sequence). In DNA, the CDR3 is TGTGCCAGCAGCCAACAGCGGGACGGAACGTATGGCTACACCTTC. It codes for CASSQQRDGTYGYTF.

V usage is TRBV4-3 and J usage is TRBJ2-1; 7 bases match TRBD2. This CDR3 contains 16 residues. J lost 2 bases, V lost 5 bases, and 9 bases had no gene match. Germline V gene data show CDR1 as LGHNA and CDR2 as YSLEER. Here the CDR3 DNA reads TGCGCCAGCAGCGATATTGCTAGCGGCCCCTACAATGAGCAGTTCTTC. Translated: CASSDIASGPYNEQFF.

In this sample, this clonotype turned up a few times. This chain uses TRBV27 with TRBJ2-6; 8 nucleotides line up with TRBD1. After removal of 3 bases from V and 1 base from J, the junction contained 5 bases not matched to a gene. This CDR3 contains 17 residues. Germline CDR1 MNHEY, CDR2 SMNVEV (reference sequence). CDR3 region: CASSFTGGRSGANVLTF. The CDR3 DNA reads TGTGCCAGCAGTTTCACAGGGGGTCGTTCTGGGGCCAACGTCCTGACTTTC.